A selection of T cell receptor beta chains follows, all from one sample in a study of CXCR4 blockade with PD-1 therapy in pancreatic cancer. The table came from immunoSEQ multiplex PCR; TCRdb's copy has only in-frame clones and leaves some out. Counted here are about 760 clones, 35% to 40% occurring once; the ten biggest clones make up about 19%. Sequenced: tumor tissue. Receptors were obtained from a human donor with pancreatic ductal adenocarcinoma. Both conserved end residues are part of each CDR3. A D gene is named only where the DNA matches it firmly. Not every row has a clone size; where given, it reads once, few, many or a size class.

D	V	J	size	DNA	CDR3
TRBD2	TRBV11-3	TRBJ2-1	few	TGTGCCAGCAGCTCCAAGCTAGCGGCCTACAATGAGCAGTTCTTC	CASSSKLAAYNEQFF
-	TRBV6-8	TRBJ2-1	few	TGTGCCAGCAGTGTCAACCGAGGGGGTGGGAATGAGCAGTTCTTC	CASSVNRGGGNEQFF
TRBD1	TRBV25-1	TRBJ1-1	-	TGTGCCAGCAGTGCAGGGGGCACTGAAGCTTTCTTT	CASSAGGTEAFF
TRBD1	TRBV6-8	TRBJ2-1	-	TGTGCCAGCAGACCGGGACAGGGGTTCAATGAGCAGTTCTTC	CASRPGQGFNEQFF
TRBD1	TRBV6-8	TRBJ2-3	large	TGTGCCAGCAGTTTACAGGGGGCAGATACGCAGTATTTT	CASSLQGADTQYF
TRBD1	TRBV5-1	TRBJ2-7	-	TGCGCCAGCAGCTTCGGGACAGGGTTCTACGAGCAGTACTTC	CASSFGTGFYEQYF
-	TRBV11-3	TRBJ2-2	-	TGTGCCAGCAGCTTCGGGGGGCAGGCGAACACCGGGGAGCTGTTTTTT	CASSFGGQANTGELFF
-	TRBV28	TRBJ1-1	once	TGTGCCAGCAGTCGGGGGCAGGCGAACACTGAAGCTTTCTTT	CASSRGQANTEAFF
-	TRBV18	TRBJ1-2	-	TGTGCCAGCGCTCCATCGGCCTTGGCAGTTGGTCTCTATGGTTACACCTTC	CASAPSALAVGLYGYTF
-	TRBV1	TRBJ1-5	-	TGCGCCAGCAGCCAAGAGGGGGGAGGACAGCCCCAGCATTTT	CASSQEGGGQPQHF
-	TRBV29-1	TRBJ2-5	-	TGCAGCGTTGAAGTCCGGCAGAAAGAGACCCAGTACTTC	CSVEVRQKETQYF
-	TRBV19	TRBJ2-7	-	TGTGCCAGTAGTAGTATGGGGGACCCGATCTACGAGCAGTACTTC	CASSSMGDPIYEQYF
-	TRBV19	TRBJ2-2	-	TGTGCCAGTAGTATAGATCTATACCTAGCGTCGAACACCGGGGAGCTGTTTTTT	CASSIDLYLASNTGELFF
-	TRBV30	TRBJ1-1	few	TGTGCCTGGAGTGAACGGACGGTGAACACTGAAGCTTTCTTT	CAWSERTVNTEAFF
TRBD1	TRBV30	TRBJ1-2	-	TGTGCCTCTCTCCCGGGGACAGGAAACTATGGCTACACCTTC	CASLPGTGNYGYTF
TRBD2	TRBV28	TRBJ2-3	few	TGTGCCAGCAGTTTTGGCGCCGGGACTAGCTTCACAGATACGCAGTATTTT	CASSFGAGTSFTDTQYF
TRBD1	TRBV11-3	TRBJ2-1	medium-sized	TGTGCCAGCAGCCAAGTTGGGACAGGGGACAATGAGCAGTTCTTC	CASSQVGTGDNEQFF
-	TRBV11-3	TRBJ2-1	medium-sized	TGTGCCAGCAGCCTGACTAGGGACTTCGACAATGAGCAGTTCTTC	CASSLTRDFDNEQFF
-	TRBV4-1	TRBJ2-1	-	TGCGCCAGCAGCCCTACCCCGGGCCCGGTCGGGAATGAGCAGTTCTTC	CASSPTPGPVGNEQFF
-	TRBV29-1	TRBJ2-3	once	TGCAGCGTTGAAAGAGGGGCCGGCGGGGATACGCAGTATTTT	CSVERGAGGDTQYF
-	TRBV19	TRBJ2-2	-	TGTGCCAGTCGGAGCGGGTTGAGCGGGGAGCTGTTTTTT	CASRSGLSGELFF
TRBD1	TRBV6-8	TRBJ1-6	hyperexpanded	TGTGCCAGCAGACCGGGACAGGGATTCTCGCCCCTCCACTTT	CASRPGQGFSPLHF
-	TRBV11-3	TRBJ2-1	-	TGTGCCAGCAGCTTTGATATATGGAGAAAGAATGAGCAGTTCTTC	CASSFDIWRKNEQFF
-	TRBV6-8	TRBJ2-7	medium-sized	TGTGCCAGCAGTTATGGTTATGACGAGCAGTACTTC	CASSYGYDEQYF
TRBD2	TRBV15	TRBJ2-7	-	TGTGCCACCAGCAGAGAAGCGGGCGGGAGCTCCTACGAGCAGTACTTC	CATSREAGGSSYEQYF
-	TRBV11-1	TRBJ2-2	-	TGTGCCAGCAGCCCGAGAGGTCCGGTGGCCGGGGAGCTGTTTTTT	CASSPRGPVAGELFF
-	TRBV10-1	TRBJ1-2	-	TGCGCCAGCAGTGGACATCCTGACTATGGCTACACCTTC	CASSGHPDYGYTF
-	TRBV6-8	TRBJ1-2	few	TGTGCCAGCAGTTACTCTGTTTGGGGGAGGGGTGGTGGCTACACCTTC	CASSYSVWGRGGGYTF
-	TRBV29-1	TRBJ1-2	-	TGCAGCGTTGAAGACCTTAGCTATGGCTACACCTTC	CSVEDLSYGYTF
-	TRBV9	TRBJ2-5	medium-sized	TGTGCCAGCAGTGAATCGCAGCAAGAGACCCAGTACTTC	CASSESQQETQYF
-	TRBV15	TRBJ1-1	-	TGTGCCACCAGCAGAGATCTGGAGGGTACTGAAGCTTTCTTT	CATSRDLEGTEAFF
-	TRBV6-7	TRBJ2-6	once	TGTGCCAGCAGTCGCTCAGGGCGTTTACAAAGTCGGGCCAACGTCCTGACTTTC	CASSRSGRLQSRANVLTF
TRBD1	TRBV18	TRBJ1-6	-	TGTGCCAGCTCACCAAGACAGGACAGGTTTGGTGATTCACCCCTCCACTTT	CASSPRQDRFGDSPLHF
TRBD1	TRBV11-3	TRBJ1-1	medium-sized	TGTGCCAGCAGCTTAGTCCAGGGGGACACTGAAGCTTTCTTT	CASSLVQGDTEAFF
TRBD2	TRBV19	TRBJ2-1	-	TGTGCCAGTAAGGCGGGAGGACACTCCTACAATGAGCAGTTCTTC	CASKAGGHSYNEQFF
TRBD1	TRBV9	TRBJ2-7	-	TGTGCCAGCAGCTTAGAGGGACAGGGCATCGAGCAGTACTTC	CASSLEGQGIEQYF
-	TRBV15	TRBJ2-7	few	TGTGCCACCAGCAGAGATGCCGACAGGTCCTACGAGCAGTACTTC	CATSRDADRSYEQYF
-	TRBV23-1	TRBJ1-5	-	TGCGCCAGACGGACATCCTTTAGCAATCAGCCCCAGCATTTT	CARRTSFSNQPQHF
-	TRBV11-1	TRBJ1-1	few	TGTGCCAGCAGCTTAGACCCCGACAGGAAGGGGGGCTTCTTT	CASSLDPDRKGGFF
-	TRBV9	TRBJ1-1	large	TGTGCCAGCAGCGTAGAGGGGGAGACTGAAGCTTTCTTT	CASSVEGETEAFF
-	TRBV9	TRBJ1-1	few	TGTGCCAGCAGCTTACTGGAGAACACTGAAGCTTTCTTT	CASSLLENTEAFF
-	TRBV30	TRBJ2-3	-	TGTGCCTGGAAACTAGGTCCGGGCACAGATACGCAGTATTTT	CAWKLGPGTDTQYF
TRBD2	TRBV19	TRBJ2-3	-	TGTGCCAGTAGTATAGATACTTGGGCTAGCGGGAGCACAGATACGCAGTATTTT	CASSIDTWASGSTDTQYF
TRBD1	TRBV18	TRBJ1-2	once	TGTGCCAGCTCAACGGGACAGTGGAGAGGGGGCTACACCTTC	CASSTGQWRGGYTF
-	TRBV19	TRBJ2-7	-	TGTGCCAGTACCTCGCCAGGGGAGTCCTACGAGCAGTACTTC	CASTSPGESYEQYF
-	TRBV19	TRBJ1-5	-	TGTGCCAGTACGCAGGGTGGCAATCAGCCCCAGCATTTT	CASTQGGNQPQHF
-	TRBV19	TRBJ2-6	-	TGTGCCAGTAGTATTAGAGGGATCGGGGCCAACGTCCTGACTTTC	CASSIRGIGANVLTF
TRBD2	TRBV29-1	TRBJ2-1	large	TGCAGCGTGCCAAGGACTAGCGGGAGTACGGCTGAGCAGTTCTTC	CSVPRTSGSTAEQFF
-	TRBV4-1	TRBJ2-7	large	TGCGCCAGCAGCCAAGACAGGGGATCCTACGAGCAGTACTTC	CASSQDRGSYEQYF